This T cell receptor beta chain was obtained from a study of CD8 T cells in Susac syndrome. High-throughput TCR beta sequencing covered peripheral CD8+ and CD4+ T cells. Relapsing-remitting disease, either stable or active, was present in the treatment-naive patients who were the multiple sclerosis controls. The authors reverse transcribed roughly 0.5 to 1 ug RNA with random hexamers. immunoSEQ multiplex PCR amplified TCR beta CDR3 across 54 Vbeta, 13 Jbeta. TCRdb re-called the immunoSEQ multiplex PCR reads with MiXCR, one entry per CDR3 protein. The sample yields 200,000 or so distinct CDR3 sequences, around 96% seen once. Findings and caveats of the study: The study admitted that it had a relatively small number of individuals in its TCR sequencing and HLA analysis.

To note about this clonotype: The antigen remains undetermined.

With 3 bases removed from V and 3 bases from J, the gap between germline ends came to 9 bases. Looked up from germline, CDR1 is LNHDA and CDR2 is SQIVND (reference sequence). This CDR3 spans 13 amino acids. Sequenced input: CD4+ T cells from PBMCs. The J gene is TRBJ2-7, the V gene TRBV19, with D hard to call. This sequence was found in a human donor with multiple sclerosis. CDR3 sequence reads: CASSINPGYEQYF. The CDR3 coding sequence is TGTGCCAGTAGTATTAACCCCGGCTACGAGCAGTACTTC.